This T cell receptor (beta chain) came from a study of T cell repertoires in cytomegalovirus infection. Study in general: Indications came from public TCR beta signatures; they pointed to CMV infection and to a matching HLA type.

For this clonotype: Antigen: not known.

TCRdb re-called the reads with MiXCR, one entry per CDR3 protein. Here the sample spans 150,000 to 200,000 distinct CDR3 sequences, 28% being singletons. General observations from the study: The ex vivo response was dominated by HLA-C-restricted CMV-specific TCR beta clonotypes.

This receptor was identified in a human donor in good health (CMV status not recorded). Some clones in this sample may be carry-over from other donors' samples. The source material was PBMCs.

CDR3 DNA sequence: TGTGCCAGCGGCGGGGGGACCCCGAACACCGGGGAGCTGTTTTTT. This encodes CASGGGTPNTGELFF. The gene calls are TRBV12-3 or TRBV12-4 and TRBJ2-2, with 8 bases lining up with TRBD2. The V gene end was trimmed by 8 bases and the J gene end by 0 bases; junction bases not matched to a gene: 5. CDR3 length: 15 residues.